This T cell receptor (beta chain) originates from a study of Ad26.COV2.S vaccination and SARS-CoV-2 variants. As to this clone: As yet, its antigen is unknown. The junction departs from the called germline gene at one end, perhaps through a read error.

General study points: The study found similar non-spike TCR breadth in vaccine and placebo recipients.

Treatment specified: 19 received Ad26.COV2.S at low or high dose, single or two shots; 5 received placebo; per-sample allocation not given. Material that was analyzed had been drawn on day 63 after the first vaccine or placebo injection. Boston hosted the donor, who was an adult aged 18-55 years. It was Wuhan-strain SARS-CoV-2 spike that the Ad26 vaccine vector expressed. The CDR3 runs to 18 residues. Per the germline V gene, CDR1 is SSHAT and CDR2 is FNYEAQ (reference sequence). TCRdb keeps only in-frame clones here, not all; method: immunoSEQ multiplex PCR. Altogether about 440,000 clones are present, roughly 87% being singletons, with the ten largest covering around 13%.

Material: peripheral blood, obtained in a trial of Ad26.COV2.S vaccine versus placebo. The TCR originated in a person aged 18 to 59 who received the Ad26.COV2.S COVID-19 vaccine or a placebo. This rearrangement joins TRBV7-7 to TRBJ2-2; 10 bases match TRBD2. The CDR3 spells CASSQAKSGLANPGELFF. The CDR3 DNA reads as TGTGCTAGCAGTCAAGCTAAATCGGGACTAGCGAATCCCGGGGAGCTGTTTTTT.